The rows below give T cell receptor beta chains drawn from one sample of a study of shared clonotypes between healthy human individuals. Sequencing used immunoSEQ multiplex PCR; TCRdb keeps in-frame clones, though not all of them. The sample shows more than 900,000 clones, roughly 74% of them seen only once. The specimen sequenced was memory CD4+ T cells from PBMCs. The receptors were sampled from a young man in good health. Some clones in this sample may be carry-over from other donors' samples. Both conserved end residues are part of each CDR3. The D gene is left open where the match is weak. Size values are once, few and many counts, or a class for expanded clones, and some rows have none.

j_call d_call v_call clone_size cdr3_aa cdr3_nt
TRBJ2-2 . TRBV11-2 few CASSLGWGARYTGELFF TGTGCCAGCAGCTTAGGGTGGGGGGCGCGGTACACCGGGGAGCTGTTTTTT
TRBJ1-4 . TRBV11-2 . CASSLGRRGEKLFF TGTGCCAGCAGCTTAGGCCGAAGAGGGGAAAAACTGTTTTTT
TRBJ1-3 . TRBV5-1 . CASSLFTGVGGSGNTIYF TGCGCCAGCAGCTTGTTTACGGGAGTCGGGGGGTCTGGAAACACCATATATTTT
TRBJ1-4 . TRBV9 . CASSVEAAATNEKLFF TGTGCCAGCAGCGTAGAGGCGGCTGCAACTAATGAAAAACTGTTTTTT
TRBJ2-7 . TRBV7-9 . CASSYQHLQGYEQYF TGTGCCAGCAGCTACCAACACTTACAGGGCTACGAGCAGTACTTC
TRBJ2-5 . TRBV5-1 . CASSLEGSSWSTQYF TGCGCCAGCAGCTTGGAAGGTAGCTCATGGTCGACCCAGTACTTC
TRBJ2-1 TRBD1 TRBV7-7 . CASSFGQGGHEQFF TGTGCCAGCAGCTTCGGACAGGGGGGCCATGAGCAGTTCTTC
TRBJ2-7 TRBD2 TRBV7-2 . CASSWGLAGGMEQYF TGTGCCAGCAGCTGGGGACTAGCGGGAGGGATGGAGCAGTACTTC
TRBJ1-1 . TRBV6-1 . CASIWVNTEAFF TGTGCCAGCATTTGGGTGAACACTGAAGCTTTCTTT
TRBJ2-1 . TRBV27 . CASNFLSSYNEQFF TGTGCCAGTAATTTTCTGAGCTCCTACAATGAGCAGTTCTTC
TRBJ2-5 . TRBV19 once CASSARDGYQETQYF TGTGCCAGTAGTGCCCGGGACGGGTACCAAGAGACCCAGTACTTC
TRBJ1-4 . TRBV5-1 . CASSLDRYSLPNEKLFF TGCGCCAGCAGCTTGGATCGGTACTCTCTTCCTAATGAAAAACTGTTTTTT
TRBJ2-1 TRBD2 TRBV9 . CASSVVGASSGNNEQFF TGTGCCAGCAGCGTAGTAGGGGCGAGTAGCGGGAACAATGAGCAGTTCTTC
TRBJ2-3 . TRBV30 . CAWRGPGLLTDTQYF TGTGCCTGGAGGGGTCCAGGGTTGCTCACAGATACGCAGTATTTT
TRBJ2-1 TRBD2 TRBV11-1 few CASSLRLSGGVGEQFF TGTGCCAGCAGCTTGCGGTTGTCGGGGGGAGTGGGTGAGCAGTTCTTC
TRBJ2-7 TRBD2 TRBV27 . CASSSTGLAGGAYEQYF TGTGCCAGCAGTTCCACGGGACTAGCGGGTGGGGCCTACGAGCAGTACTTC
TRBJ2-7 TRBD1 TRBV5-6 . CASSPPRDRGRRDFEQYF TGTGCCAGCAGTCCACCTCGGGACAGGGGACGGCGGGACTTCGAGCAGTACTTC
TRBJ2-2 . TRBV11-3 . CASSLVGAGGELFF TGTGCCAGCAGCTTAGTAGGGGCTGGCGGGGAGCTGTTTTTT
TRBJ2-3 . TRBV7-6 . CASSPQGGGTDTQYF TGTGCCAGCAGCCCACAGGGCGGGGGCACAGATACGCAGTATTTT
TRBJ2-7 TRBD2 TRBV7-8 . CASSLDGRAGEQYF TGTGCCAGCAGCTTAGACGGGAGGGCCGGGGAGCAGTACTTC
TRBJ2-5 . TRBV7-7 . CASSMTGAGETQYF TGTGCCAGCAGCATGACAGGAGCTGGAGAGACCCAGTACTTC
TRBJ1-1 . TRBV10-3 many CAISLQGNTEAFF TGTGCCATCAGCTTACAGGGGAACACTGAAGCTTTCTTT
TRBJ2-3 . TRBV28 . CASSSRERGDTQYF TGTGCCAGCAGTTCCCGGGAAAGGGGAGATACGCAGTATTTT
TRBJ2-3 . TRBV10-3 many CAISRGATDTQYF TGTGCCATCAGTAGGGGGGCCACAGATACGCAGTATTTT
TRBJ2-7 . TRBV7-9 . CASSLAGGSYEQYF TGTGCCAGCAGCTTAGCTGGGGGTAGCTACGAGCAGTACTTC
TRBJ1-2 . TRBV5-1 few CASSPTPRDTQSYGYTF TGCGCCAGCAGCCCCACTCCCCGGGACACGCAATCCTATGGCTACACCTTC
TRBJ2-7 . TRBV30 . CAWSENWASEQYF TGTGCCTGGAGTGAAAACTGGGCCTCCGAGCAGTACTTC
TRBJ1-1 . TRBV29-1 few CSVAPRERNTEAFF TGCAGCGTGGCCCCCAGGGAGAGGAACACTGAAGCTTTCTTT
TRBJ2-7 . TRBV27 few CASSFGPGPDYNDEQYF TGTGCCAGCAGTTTTGGTCCCGGCCCAGACTACAACGACGAGCAGTACTTC
TRBJ2-3 . TRBV5-1 . CASSNDPNTDTQYF TGCGCCAGCAGCAACGATCCCAACACAGATACGCAGTATTTT